Listed here are 14 T cell receptor beta chains from one sample, sequenced in a study of CD8 T cells in Susac syndrome. Reverse transcription of about 0.45 to 1 ug RNA was performed with random hexamers. TCRdb reanalysed the immunoSEQ multiplex PCR reads using MiXCR and keeps one entry per CDR3 protein. In the table there are 200,000 or so distinct CDR3 sequences, about 90% of which are singletons. The source material was CD8+ T cells from PBMCs. These receptors came from a human donor with multiple sclerosis.

This rearrangement joins TRBV6-6 to TRBJ2-3, with D unresolved. Looked up from germline, CDR1 is MNHNY and CDR2 is SVGAGI (reference sequence). This CDR3 spans 11 amino acids. Trimming cost V 7 bases and J 3 bases, with 5 bases left between them. The CDR3 here is CASTQTDTQYF. In DNA form, the CDR3 reads TGTGCCAGCACCCAAACAGATACGCAGTATTTT.

This chain joins TRBV7-2 and TRBJ2-7, with D unclear. V was shortened by 0 bases and J by 1 base, with 19 bases between the two germline ends. The CDR3 is 18 residues long. Germline CDR1 SGHTA, CDR2 FQGNSA. The CDR3 region is CASSLAGPFYETSYEQYF. The CDR3 DNA sequence: TGTGCCAGCAGCTTAGCGGGCCCCTTCTACGAAACATCCTACGAGCAGTACTTC.

As regards this clonotype: At one end the junction does not follow the germline gene, possibly because of a read error. The chain combines TRBV2 with TRBJ2-1, with D possibly TRBD1 on 6 matching bases. The CDR3 runs 13 residues. Germline V lookup: CDR1 SNHLY, CDR2 FYNNEI. CDR3 amino acids: CASSQGRGNERFF. The CDR3 nucleotides read TGTGCCAGCTCACAGGGAAGGGGCAATGAGCGGTTCTTC.

CDR3 nucleotide sequence: TGTGCCAGCAGCCCGGCGGGGTACGTGACACCAAATTCACCCCTCCACTTT. It translates to CASSPAGYVTPNSPLHF. The genes are TRBV11-3 and TRBJ1-6; D is uncertain. Germline V CDR1 and CDR2: SGHNT, YENEEA. V gave up 5 bases and J gave up 7 bases, with 21 bases separating them. This CDR3 has 17 residues.

This chain joins TRBV3-1 and TRBJ1-1, with D hard to call. V lost 2 bases and J lost 3, with 16 bases in between. The CDR3 has 16 residues. CDR1 is LGHDT, CDR2 YNNKEL, per germline (reference sequence). CDR3 nucleotide sequence: TGTGCCAGCAGCCAATCCCCTACGATAGGGTACACTGAAGCTTTCTTT. Encoded protein: CASSQSPTIGYTEAFF.

The chain employs TRBV12-5 and TRBJ1-1; TRBD1 agrees at 8 bases. The germline V gene encodes CDR1 LGHNT and CDR2 FRNRAP. There are 12 residues in the CDR3. The trim removed 7 bases at V and 7 bases at J, leaving 5 bases unmatched. CDR3 sequence (DNA): TGTGCTAGTGCCCATGGACAGGGTGAAGCTTTCTTT. This codes for CASAHGQGEAFF.

The genes are TRBV7-9 and TRBJ2-7; possible D gene TRBD2, 6 bases. The V and J ends lost 1 base and 2 bases respectively, with 15 bases between them. CDR3 length equals 16 residues. Germline CDR1 is SEHNR and CDR2 is FQNEAQ (reference sequence). The CDR3 here is CASSLGGAPGPYEQYF. The CDR3 region has the DNA TGTGCCAGCAGCTTAGGCGGGGCCCCAGGACCCTACGAGCAGTACTTC. The full variable domain, rest sourced from reference TRBV7-9 and TRBJ2-7, is DTGVSQNPRHKITKRGQNVTFRCDPISEHNRLYWYRQTLGQGPEFLTYFQNEAQLEKSRLLSDRFSAERPKGSFSTLEIQRTEQGDSAMYLCASSLGGAPGPYEQYFGPGTRLTVT.

The rearrangement joins TRBV13 to TRBJ2-7; 7 bases fit TRBD1. Trimming took 4 bases from V and 2 from J; bases not matched to a gene: 11. The germline V gene encodes CDR1 PRHDT and CDR2 FYEKMQ (reference sequence). CDR3 length: 16 residues. The CDR3 sequence is CASSSRATGNPYEQYF. The DNA for the CDR3 is TGTGCCAGCAGCTCTAGGGCGACAGGGAACCCCTACGAGCAGTACTTC.

The chain carries TRBV19 and TRBJ1-2; D call uncertain. The germline CDR1 and CDR2 sequences are LNHDA and SQIVND (reference sequence). Trimming left V 3 bases short and J 4 bases short, with 6 bases between. CDR3 length: 12 amino acids. The CDR3 DNA sequence: TGTGCCAGTAGTATCTCAGTCTATGGCTACACCTTC. Its protein is CASSISVYGYTF.

The V and J genes are TRBV4-1 and TRBJ2-5; D gene uncertain. Germline CDR1 and CDR2: MGHRA and YSYEKL. V dropped 1 base and J dropped 4 bases, with 7 bases sitting between them. This CDR3 region has 13 residues. The CDR3 loop is CASSQGTAETQYF. The CDR3 coding sequence is TGCGCCAGCAGCCAAGGTACAGCAGAGACCCAGTACTTC.

This sequence joins TRBV20-1 and TRBJ2-5; 9 bases fit TRBD1. V shed 5 bases and J 4 bases; nucleotides not matched to a gene: 14. This CDR3 has 16 residues. The germline gives CDR1 DFQATT, CDR2 SNEGSKA (reference sequence). The CDR3 region is CSAGTGKGFGGETQYF. The CDR3 DNA reads TGCAGTGCTGGGACAGGGAAGGGTTTTGGAGGAGAGACCCAGTACTTC.

The V gene is TRBV4-1, the J gene TRBJ2-7; 7 bases are a match to TRBD2. The V gene's germline CDR1 is MGHRA and CDR2 YSYEKL. J lost 5 bases, V lost 0 bases, and 7 bases had no gene match. The CDR3 is 15 residues long. CDR3 DNA sequence: TGCGCCAGCAGCCAAGAGAGCCTAGGGAGGGACGAGCAGTACTTC. Its translation: CASSQESLGRDEQYF.

This rearrangement joins TRBV9 to TRBJ2-7; D is uncertain. Germline assignment: CDR1 SGDLS and CDR2 YYNGEE. The CDR3 loop spans 16 amino acids. Trimming took 3 bases from V and 5 from J, leaving 21 bases between them. CDR3: CASSASNNYRPHEQYF. CDR3 DNA: TGTGCCAGCAGCGCCTCCAACAACTACCGGCCCCACGAGCAGTACTTC.

Only one count was recorded for this clonotype. This rearrangement joins TRBV9 to TRBJ2-3, with a possible D match to TRBD1 (7 bases). CDR1 and CDR2 from the germline V gene are SGDLS and YYNGEE. V gave up 0 bases and J gave up 4 bases, with 24 bases separating them. This CDR3 has 19 amino acids. The CDR3 DNA follows: TGTGCCAGCAGCGTAGTAGGAGGGGGCTACCCCCGGGGCTCAGATACGCAGTATTTT. This encodes CASSVVGGGYPRGSDTQYF.